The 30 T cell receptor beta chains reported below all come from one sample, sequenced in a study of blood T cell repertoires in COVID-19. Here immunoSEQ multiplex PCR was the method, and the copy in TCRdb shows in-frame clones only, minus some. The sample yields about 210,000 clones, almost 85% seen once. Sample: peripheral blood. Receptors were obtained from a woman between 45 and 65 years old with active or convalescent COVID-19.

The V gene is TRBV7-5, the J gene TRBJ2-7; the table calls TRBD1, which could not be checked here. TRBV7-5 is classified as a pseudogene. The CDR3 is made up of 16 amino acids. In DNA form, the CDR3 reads TGTGTCAGAAGCTTAGCCCTATACAGGGGACGATACGAGCAGTACGTC. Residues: CVRSLALYRGRYEQYV.

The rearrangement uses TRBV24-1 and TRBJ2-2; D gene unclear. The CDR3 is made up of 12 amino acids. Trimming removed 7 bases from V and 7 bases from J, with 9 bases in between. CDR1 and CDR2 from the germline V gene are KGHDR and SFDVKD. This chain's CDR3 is CATSLRGGELFF. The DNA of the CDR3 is TGTGCCACCAGCCTCCGAGGCGGGGAGCTGTTTTTT.

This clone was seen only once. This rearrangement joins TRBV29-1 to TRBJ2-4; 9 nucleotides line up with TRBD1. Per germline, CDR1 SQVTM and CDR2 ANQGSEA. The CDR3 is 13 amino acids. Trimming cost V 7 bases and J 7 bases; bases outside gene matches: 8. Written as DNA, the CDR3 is TGCAGCGCTGGGGGACAGGGTTGGAACATTCAGTACTTC. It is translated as CSAGGQGWNIQYF. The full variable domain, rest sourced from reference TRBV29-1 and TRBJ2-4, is SAVISQKPSRDICQRGTSLTIQCQVDSQVTMMFWYRQQPGQSLTLIATANQGSEATYESGFVIDKFPISRPNLTFSTLTVSNMSPEDSSIYLCSAGGQGWNIQYFGAGTRLSVL.

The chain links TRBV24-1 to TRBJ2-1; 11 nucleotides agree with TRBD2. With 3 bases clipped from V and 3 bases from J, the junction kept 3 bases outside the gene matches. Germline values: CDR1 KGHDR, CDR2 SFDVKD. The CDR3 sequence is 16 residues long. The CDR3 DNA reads TGTGCCACCAGTGATGCTAGCGGGGGGTTCTACAATGAGCAGTTCTTC. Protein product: CATSDASGGFYNEQFF.

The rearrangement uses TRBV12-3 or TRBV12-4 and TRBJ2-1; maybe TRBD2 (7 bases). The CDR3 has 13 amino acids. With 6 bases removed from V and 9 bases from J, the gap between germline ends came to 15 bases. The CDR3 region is CASRGAGVGEQFF. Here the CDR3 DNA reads TGTGCCAGCAGGGGGGCGGGAGTGGGTGAGCAGTTCTTC.

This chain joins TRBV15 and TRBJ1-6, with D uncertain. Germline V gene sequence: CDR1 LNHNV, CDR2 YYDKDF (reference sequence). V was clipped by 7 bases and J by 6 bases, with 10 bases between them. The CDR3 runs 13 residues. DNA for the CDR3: TGTGCCACCACGTATGGGCGTAATTCACCCCTCCACTTT. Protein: CATTYGRNSPLHF. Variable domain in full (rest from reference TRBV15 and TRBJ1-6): DAMVIQNPRYQVTQFGKPVTLSCSQTLNHNVMYWYQQKSSQAPKLLFHYYDKDFNNEADTPDNFQSRRPNTSFCFLDIRSPGLGDTAMYLCATTYGRNSPLHFGNGTRLTVT.

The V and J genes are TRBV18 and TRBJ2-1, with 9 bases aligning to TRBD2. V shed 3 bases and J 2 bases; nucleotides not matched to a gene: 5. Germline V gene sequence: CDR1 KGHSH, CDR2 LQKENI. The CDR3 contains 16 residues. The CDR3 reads CASSPPLAGTYNEQFF. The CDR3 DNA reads TGTGCCAGCTCACCCCCCCTAGCGGGGACCTACAATGAGCAGTTCTTC.

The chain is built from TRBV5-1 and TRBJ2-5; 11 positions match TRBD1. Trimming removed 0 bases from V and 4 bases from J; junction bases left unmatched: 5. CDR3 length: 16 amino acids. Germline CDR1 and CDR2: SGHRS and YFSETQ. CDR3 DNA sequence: TGCGCCAGCAGCTTGGCGGGACAGGGGGAGGGAGAGACCCAGTACTTC. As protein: CASSLAGQGEGETQYF.

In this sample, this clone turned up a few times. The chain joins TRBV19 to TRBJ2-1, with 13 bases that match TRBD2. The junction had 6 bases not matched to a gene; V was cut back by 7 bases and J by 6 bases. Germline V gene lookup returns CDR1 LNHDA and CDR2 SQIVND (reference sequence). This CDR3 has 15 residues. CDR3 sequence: CASNRGLAGANEQFF. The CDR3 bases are TGTGCCAGTAACAGAGGACTAGCGGGGGCCAATGAGCAGTTCTTC.

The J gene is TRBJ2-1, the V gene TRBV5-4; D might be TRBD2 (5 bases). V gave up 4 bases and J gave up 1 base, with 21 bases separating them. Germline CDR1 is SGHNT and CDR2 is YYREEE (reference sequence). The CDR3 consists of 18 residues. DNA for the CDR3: TGTGCCAGCAGCAGGGCGCCGACGGGATTTCGATCCTACAATGAGCAGTTCTTC. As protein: CASSRAPTGFRSYNEQFF.

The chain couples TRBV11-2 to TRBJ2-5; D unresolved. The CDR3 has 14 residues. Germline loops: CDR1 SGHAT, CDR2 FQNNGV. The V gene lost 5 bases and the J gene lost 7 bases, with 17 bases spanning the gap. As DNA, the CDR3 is TGTGCCAGCAGCACTGGCTCGACAATCCCGACCCAGTACTTC. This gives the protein CASSTGSTIPTQYF.

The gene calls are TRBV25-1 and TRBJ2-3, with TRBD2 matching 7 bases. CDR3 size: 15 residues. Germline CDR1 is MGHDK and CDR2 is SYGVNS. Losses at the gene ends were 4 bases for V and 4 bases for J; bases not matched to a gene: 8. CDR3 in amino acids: CASSAGGPNPDTQYF. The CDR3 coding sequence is TGTGCCAGCAGTGCGGGAGGTCCAAACCCAGATACGCAGTATTTT.

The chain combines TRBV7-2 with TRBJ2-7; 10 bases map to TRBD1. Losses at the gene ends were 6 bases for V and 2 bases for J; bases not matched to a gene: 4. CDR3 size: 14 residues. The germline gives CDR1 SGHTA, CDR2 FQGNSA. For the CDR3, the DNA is TGTGCCAGCAGTGCCGGGACAGGGGCCTACGAGCAGTACGTC. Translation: CASSAGTGAYEQYV.

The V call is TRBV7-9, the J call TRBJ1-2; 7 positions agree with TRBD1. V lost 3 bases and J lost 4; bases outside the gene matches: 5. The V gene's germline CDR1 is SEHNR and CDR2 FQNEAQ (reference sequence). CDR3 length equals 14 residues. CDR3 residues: CASSLGTVAYGYTF. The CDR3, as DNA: TGTGCCAGCAGCTTGGGGACAGTCGCCTATGGCTACACCTTC.

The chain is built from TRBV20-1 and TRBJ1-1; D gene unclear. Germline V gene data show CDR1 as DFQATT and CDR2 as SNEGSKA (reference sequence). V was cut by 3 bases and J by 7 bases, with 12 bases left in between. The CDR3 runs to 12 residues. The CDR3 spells CSASHLGNEAFF. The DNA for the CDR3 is TGCAGTGCTAGTCATCTAGGTAATGAAGCTTTCTTT.

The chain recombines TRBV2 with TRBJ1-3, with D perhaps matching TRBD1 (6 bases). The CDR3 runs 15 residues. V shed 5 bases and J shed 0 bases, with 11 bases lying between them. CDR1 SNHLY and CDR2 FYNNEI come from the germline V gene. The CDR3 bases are TGTGCCAGCAGTTCCGGACAGACCTCTGGAAACACCATATATTTT. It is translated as CASSSGQTSGNTIYF. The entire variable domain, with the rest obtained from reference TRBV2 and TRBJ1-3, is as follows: EPEVTQTPSHQVTQMGQEVILRCVPISNHLYFYWYRQILGQKVEFLVSFYNNEISEKSEIFDDQFSVERPDGSNFTLKIRSTKLEDSAMYFCASSSGQTSGNTIYFGEGSWLTVV.

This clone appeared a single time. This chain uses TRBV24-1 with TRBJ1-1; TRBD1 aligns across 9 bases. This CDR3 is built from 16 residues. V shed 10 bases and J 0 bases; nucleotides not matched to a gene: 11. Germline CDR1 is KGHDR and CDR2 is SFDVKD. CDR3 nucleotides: TGTGCCACGGTGATACAGGGGGCCAAACTGAACACTGAAGCTTTCTTT. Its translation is CATVIQGAKLNTEAFF.

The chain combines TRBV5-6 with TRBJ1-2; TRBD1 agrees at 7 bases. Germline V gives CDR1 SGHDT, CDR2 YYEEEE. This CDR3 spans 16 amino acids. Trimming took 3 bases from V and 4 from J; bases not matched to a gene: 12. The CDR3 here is CASSSDLTGTPYGYTF. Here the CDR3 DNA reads TGTGCCAGCAGCTCGGATCTGACAGGGACCCCCTATGGCTACACCTTC.

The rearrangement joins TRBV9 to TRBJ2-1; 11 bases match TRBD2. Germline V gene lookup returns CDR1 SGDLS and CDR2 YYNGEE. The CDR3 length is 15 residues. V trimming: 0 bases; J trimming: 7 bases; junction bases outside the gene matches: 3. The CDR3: CASSVVASGRNEQFF. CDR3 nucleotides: TGTGCCAGCAGCGTAGTTGCTAGCGGGAGGAATGAGCAGTTCTTC.

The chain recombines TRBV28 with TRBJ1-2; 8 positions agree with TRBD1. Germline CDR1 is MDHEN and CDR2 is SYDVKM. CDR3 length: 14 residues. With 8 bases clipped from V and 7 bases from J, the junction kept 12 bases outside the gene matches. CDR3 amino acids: CASRRTGLGLGYTF. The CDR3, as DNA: TGTGCCAGCCGTCGGACAGGGTTAGGACTTGGCTACACCTTC.

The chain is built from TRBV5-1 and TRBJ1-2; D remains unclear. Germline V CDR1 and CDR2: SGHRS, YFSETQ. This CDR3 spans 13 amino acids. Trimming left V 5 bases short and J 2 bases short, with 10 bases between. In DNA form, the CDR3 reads TGCGCCAGCAGAATGACGGGGAACTATGGCTACACCTTC. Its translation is CASRMTGNYGYTF.

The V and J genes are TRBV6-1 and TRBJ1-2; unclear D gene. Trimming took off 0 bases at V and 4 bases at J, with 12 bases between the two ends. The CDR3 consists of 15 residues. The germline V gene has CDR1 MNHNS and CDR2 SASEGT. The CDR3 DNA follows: TGTGCCAGCAGTGAAGCGCGTTCAAATGCCTATGGCTACACCTTC. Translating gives CASSEARSNAYGYTF.

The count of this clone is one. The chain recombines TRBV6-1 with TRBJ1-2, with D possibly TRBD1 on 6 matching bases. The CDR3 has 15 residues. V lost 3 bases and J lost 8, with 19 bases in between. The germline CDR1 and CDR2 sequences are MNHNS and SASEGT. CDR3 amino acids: CASSDVSGETGGYTF. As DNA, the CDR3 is TGTGCCAGCAGTGATGTGTCAGGGGAAACGGGAGGCTACACCTTC.

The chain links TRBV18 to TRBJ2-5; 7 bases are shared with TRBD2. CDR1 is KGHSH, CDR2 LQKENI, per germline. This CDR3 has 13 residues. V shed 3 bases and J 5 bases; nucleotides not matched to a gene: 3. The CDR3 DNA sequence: TGTGCCAGCTCACCGGGACTACGGGAGACCCAGTACTTC. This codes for CASSPGLRETQYF.

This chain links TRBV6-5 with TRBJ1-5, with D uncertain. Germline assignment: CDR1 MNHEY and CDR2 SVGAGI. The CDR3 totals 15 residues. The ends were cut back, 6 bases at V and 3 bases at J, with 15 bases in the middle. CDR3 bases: TGTGCCAGCAGCACGGGAGGGCTGAACAATCAGCCCCAGCATTTT. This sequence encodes CASSTGGLNNQPQHF.

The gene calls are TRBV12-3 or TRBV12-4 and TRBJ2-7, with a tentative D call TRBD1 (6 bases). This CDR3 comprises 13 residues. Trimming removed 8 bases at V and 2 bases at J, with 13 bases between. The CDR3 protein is CASFRQGTYEQYF. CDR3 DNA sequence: TGTGCCAGCTTCCGGCAGGGGACCTACGAGCAGTACTTC.

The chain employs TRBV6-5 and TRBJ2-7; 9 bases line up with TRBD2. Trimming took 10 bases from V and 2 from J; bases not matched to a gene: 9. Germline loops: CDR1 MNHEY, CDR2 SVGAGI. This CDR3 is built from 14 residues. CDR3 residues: CATTKLAGPYEQYV. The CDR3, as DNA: TGTGCCACCACCAAACTAGCGGGCCCCTACGAGCAGTACGTC.

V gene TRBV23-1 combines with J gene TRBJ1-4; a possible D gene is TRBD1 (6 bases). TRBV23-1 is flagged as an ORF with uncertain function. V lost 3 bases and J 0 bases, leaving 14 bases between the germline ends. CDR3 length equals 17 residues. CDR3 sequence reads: CASSQFRDIATNEKLFF. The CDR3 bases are TGCGCCAGCAGTCAGTTCCGGGACATCGCAACTAATGAAAAACTGTTTTTT.

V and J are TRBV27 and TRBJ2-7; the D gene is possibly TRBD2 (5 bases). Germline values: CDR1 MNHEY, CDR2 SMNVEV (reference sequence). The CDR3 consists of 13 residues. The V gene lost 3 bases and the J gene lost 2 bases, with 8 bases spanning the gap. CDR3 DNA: TGTGCCAGCAGTTTCGCCGGGGCCTACGAGCAGTACTTC. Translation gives CASSFAGAYEQYF.

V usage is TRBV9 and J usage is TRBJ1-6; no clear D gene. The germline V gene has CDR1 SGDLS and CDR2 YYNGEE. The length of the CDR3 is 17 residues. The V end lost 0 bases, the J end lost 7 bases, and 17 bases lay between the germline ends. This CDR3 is CASSVGSSAPVNSPLHF. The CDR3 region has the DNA TGTGCCAGCAGCGTAGGATCAAGCGCCCCTGTGAATTCACCCCTCCACTTT.